The clone carrying this TCR beta chain was seen only a few times. Its antigen is unidentified. CDR1 and CDR2 (germline): MNHEY, SVGAGI. Trimming pared 0 bases from V and 6 bases from J, leaving 10 bases between. The CDR3 covers 14 residues. The PCR was carried out with 60 Vbeta primers and 13 Jbeta primers. Libraries were prepared by immunoSEQ multiplex PCR; TCRdb keeps only in-frame clonotypes and omits some of them. The data hold 100,000 to 140,000 clones, with more than 70% observed a single time. The sample comes from a study of cytomegalovirus exposure and HLA in healthy donors. Points from the study as a whole: TCR beta chain V- and J-gene trimming was linked, in a later analysis, to a missense variant in DCLRE1C.

Source material: PBMCs. This sequence joins TRBV6-5 and TRBJ2-3; TRBD1 might be the D (6 bases). The sequence was obtained from a man aged 18 to 29 in good health and CMV-seronegative. CDR3 nucleotide sequence: TGTGCCAGCAGTTACTCAGGGGGTACGGATACGCAGTATTTT. Translation gives CASSYSGGTDTQYF.